This section outlines one T cell receptor beta chain sequence together with its context. This record belongs to a study of resident and recirculating memory T cells in vitiligo. CDR3 length: 15 residues. The V and J ends lost 2 bases and 3 bases respectively, with 13 bases between them. Germline-derived CDR1 and CDR2 are SGDLS and YYNGEE. The method was immunoSEQ multiplex PCR; TCRdb's version includes in-frame clones alone and lacks a portion of them. The sample carries about 76,000 clones, under 95% recorded once. The chain links TRBV9 to TRBJ2-3, with D perhaps TRBD2 (7 bases). The origin of this receptor is a male donor with vitiligo. Input material: blood. In DNA form, the CDR3 reads TGTGCCAGCAGCGTCACGGGGGGCGGGACAGATACGCAGTATTTT. Translating gives CASSVTGGGTDTQYF. The entire variable domain, with the rest obtained from reference TRBV9 and TRBJ2-3, is as follows: DSGVTQTPKHLITATGQRVTLRCSPRSGDLSVYWYQQSLDQGLQFLIQYYNGEERAKGNILERFSAQQFPDLHSELNLSSLELGDSALYFCASSVTGGGTDTQYFGPGTRLTVL.